These 13 T cell receptor beta chains came from one sample sequenced in a study of blood T cell repertoires in COVID-19. Produced via immunoSEQ multiplex PCR; TCRdb's table is partial and in-frame only. In the table there are about 210,000 clones, about 83% of which are singletons. The sample was peripheral blood. The source is a man aged 45-65 years with active or convalescent COVID-19.

This clone was observed a single time. V is TRBV5-4 and J is TRBJ1-1; TRBD1 agrees at 8 bases. Germline CDR1 reads SGHNT; CDR2 reads YYREEE (reference sequence). With V trimmed by 0 bases and J by 2 bases, 6 bases remained unmatched. The CDR3 loop spans 16 amino acids. The CDR3 DNA sequence: TGTGCCAGCAGCTTGGGGACAGGGAGAGCCAACACTGAAGCTTTCTTT. This sequence encodes CASSLGTGRANTEAFF.

The chain uses TRBV6-1 and TRBJ1-1; 9 bases line up with TRBD1. Germline V gene lookup returns CDR1 MNHNS and CDR2 SASEGT. The CDR3 has 13 residues. The junction had 6 bases not matched to a gene; V was cut back by 10 bases and J by 3 bases. CDR3 protein: CAIRGQGDTEAFF. The CDR3 DNA follows: TGTGCCATCAGGGGACAGGGTGACACTGAAGCTTTCTTT.

The chain couples TRBV6-6 to TRBJ2-7, with a weak D call TRBD2 (6 bases). Deletions cut 7 bases from V and 6 bases from J, with 19 bases between. The CDR3 sequence is 14 residues long. Germline V gene sequence: CDR1 MNHNY, CDR2 SVGAGI (reference sequence). CDR3 sequence (DNA): TGTGCCAGCAACCAGGGAAGTCCAGCGGGCGAGCAGTACTTC. This sequence encodes CASNQGSPAGEQYF.

J is TRBJ1-6 and V is TRBV7-9; TRBD1 matches at 7 bases. This CDR3 contains 15 residues. Germline assignment: CDR1 SEHNR and CDR2 FQNEAQ (reference sequence). Unmatched junction bases numbered 4, after V lost 4 bases and J lost 4 bases. DNA of the CDR3: TGTGCCAGCAGCTCAGGGACAGTATATAATTCACCCCTCCACTTT. Its translation: CASSSGTVYNSPLHF. The full variable domain, completed using reference TRBV7-9 and TRBJ1-6, is DTGVSQNPRHKITKRGQNVTFRCDPISEHNRLYWYRQTLGQGPEFLTYFQNEAQLEKSRLLSDRFSAERPKGSFSTLEIQRTEQGDSAMYLCASSSGTVYNSPLHFGNGTRLTVT.

This chain uses TRBV10-3 with TRBJ2-3; 9 nucleotides line up with TRBD2. With 2 bases clipped from V and 4 bases from J, the junction kept 1 base outside the gene matches. There are 14 residues in the CDR3. In germline, CDR1 is ENHRY, CDR2 SYGVKD. The CDR3, as DNA: TGTGCCATCAGTGAGGCGGGGGGGCCAGATACGCAGTATTTT. This sequence encodes CAISEAGGPDTQYF.

This clone has only one observation. The V gene is TRBV11-1, the J gene TRBJ2-7; 9 nucleotides agree with TRBD1. The CDR3 has 14 amino acids. The V and J ends lost 5 bases and 6 bases, in that order; junction bases with no gene match: 8. CDR1 is SGHAT, CDR2 FQDESV, per germline (reference sequence). The CDR3 bases are TGTGCCAGCAGCCAGGACAGGGGTGCGGCCGAGCAGTACTTC. This encodes CASSQDRGAAEQYF.

The rearrangement uses TRBV7-9 and TRBJ1-6; possibly TRBD1 for D (5 bases). The CDR3 length is 15 residues. V was cut by 4 bases and J by 7 bases, with 14 bases left in between. Looked up from germline, CDR1 is SEHNR and CDR2 is FQNEAQ (reference sequence). CDR3 sequence: CASSSSGGENSPLHF. The CDR3 DNA sequence: TGTGCCAGCAGCTCGTCCGGGGGGGAGAATTCACCCCTCCACTTT.

The chain combines TRBV28 with TRBJ2-7; 8 nucleotides line up with TRBD2. After removal of 8 bases from V and 6 bases from J, the junction contained 12 bases not matched to a gene. CDR1 MDHEN and CDR2 SYDVKM come from the germline V gene. The CDR3 runs to 14 residues. The CDR3 sequence is CASGEGTSNPEQYF. Written as DNA, the CDR3 is TGTGCCAGCGGAGAGGGGACTAGTAACCCCGAGCAGTACTTC.

The chain joins TRBV4-2 to TRBJ1-3; the D gene is possibly TRBD1 (5 bases). Trimming removed 2 bases at V and 10 bases at J, with 24 bases between. Per the germline V gene, CDR1 is LGHNA and CDR2 is YNFKEQ. This CDR3 has 17 amino acids. For the CDR3, the DNA is TGTGCCAGCAGCCAATTTGTTAGCGGGGCCGACGGGAGGACCATATATTTT. This encodes CASSQFVSGADGRTIYF.

The chain links TRBV6-1 to TRBJ1-3; 7 nucleotides line up with TRBD1. J lost 0 bases, V lost 0 bases, and 8 bases had no gene match. This CDR3 region has 18 residues. Looked up from germline, CDR1 is MNHNS and CDR2 is SASEGT. This chain's CDR3 is CASSEALTGPHSGNTIYF. CDR3 DNA: TGTGCCAGCAGTGAAGCGCTGACAGGGCCCCACTCTGGAAACACCATATATTTT.

This clone has just one count. This chain uses TRBV9 with TRBJ2-7; D may be TRBD1 (5 bases). V was trimmed by 4 bases and J by 7 bases, leaving 15 bases between them. The CDR3 loop spans 13 amino acids. CDR1 is SGDLS, CDR2 YYNGEE, per germline. The CDR3 region has the DNA TGTGCCAGCAGCCCGCAGCAGGGTGGGGAGCAGTACTTC. It encodes CASSPQQGGEQYF.

The V gene is TRBV19, the J gene TRBJ2-5; D gene ambiguous. Germline V gene sequence: CDR1 LNHDA, CDR2 SQIVND (reference sequence). This CDR3 is built from 14 residues. V was shortened by 1 base and J by 5 bases, with 11 bases between the two germline ends. The CDR3 nucleotides are TGTGCCAGTAGTATAGGCCCAAACGGTGAGACCCAGTACTTC. It codes for CASSIGPNGETQYF.

The CDR3 sequence: CASRTYRGRSNQPQHF. DNA of the CDR3: TGTGCCAGTAGGACCTACAGGGGGCGTAGCAATCAGCCCCAGCATTTT. J is TRBJ1-5 and V is TRBV19, with 9 bases matching TRBD1. The CDR3 spans 16 residues. Germline loops: CDR1 LNHDA, CDR2 SQIVND (reference sequence). The V segment lost 6 bases and the J segment 0 bases; nucleotides outside the gene matches: 6.